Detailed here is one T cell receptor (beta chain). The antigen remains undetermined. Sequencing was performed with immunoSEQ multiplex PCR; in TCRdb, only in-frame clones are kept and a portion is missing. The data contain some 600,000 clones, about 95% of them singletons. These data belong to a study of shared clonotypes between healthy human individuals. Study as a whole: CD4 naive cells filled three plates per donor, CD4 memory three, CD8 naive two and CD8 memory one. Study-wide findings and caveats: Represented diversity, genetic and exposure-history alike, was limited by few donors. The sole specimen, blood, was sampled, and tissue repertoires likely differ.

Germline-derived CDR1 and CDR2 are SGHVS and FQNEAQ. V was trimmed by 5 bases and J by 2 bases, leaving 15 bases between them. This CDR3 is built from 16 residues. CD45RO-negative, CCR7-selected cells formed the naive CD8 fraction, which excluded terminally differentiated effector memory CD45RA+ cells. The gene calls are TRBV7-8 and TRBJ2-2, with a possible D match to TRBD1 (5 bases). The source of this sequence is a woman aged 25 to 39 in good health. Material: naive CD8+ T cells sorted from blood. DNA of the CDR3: TGTGCCAGCAGCCTAATAAGGGGCTTAAACACCGGGGAGCTGTTTTTT. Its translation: CASSLIRGLNTGELFF.